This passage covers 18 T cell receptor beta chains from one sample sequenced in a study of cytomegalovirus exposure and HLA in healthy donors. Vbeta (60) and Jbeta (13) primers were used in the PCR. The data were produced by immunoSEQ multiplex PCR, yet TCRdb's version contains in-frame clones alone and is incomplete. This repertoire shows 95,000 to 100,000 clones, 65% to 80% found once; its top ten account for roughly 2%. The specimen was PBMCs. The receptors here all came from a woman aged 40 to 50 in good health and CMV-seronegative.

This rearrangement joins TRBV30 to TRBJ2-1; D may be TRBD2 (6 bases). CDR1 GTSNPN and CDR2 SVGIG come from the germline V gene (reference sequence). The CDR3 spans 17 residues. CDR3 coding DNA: TGTGCTTCTGACCCACCTCGGGCGGGGACGTCCTACAATGAGCAGTTCTTC. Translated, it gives CASDPPRAGTSYNEQFF.

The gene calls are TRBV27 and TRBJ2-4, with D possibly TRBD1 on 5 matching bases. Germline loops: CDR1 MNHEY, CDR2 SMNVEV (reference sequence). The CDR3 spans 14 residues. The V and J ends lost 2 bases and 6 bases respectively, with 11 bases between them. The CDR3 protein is CASSLTPGLNIQYF. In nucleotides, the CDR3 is TGTGCCAGCAGTTTAACGCCAGGGTTAAACATTCAGTACTTC.

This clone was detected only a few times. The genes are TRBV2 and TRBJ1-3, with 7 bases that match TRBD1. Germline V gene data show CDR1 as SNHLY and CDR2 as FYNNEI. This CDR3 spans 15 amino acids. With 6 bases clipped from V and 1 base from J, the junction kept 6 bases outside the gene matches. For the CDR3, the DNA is TGTGCCAGCAGGGACGGGACAGTATCTGGAAACACCATATATTTT. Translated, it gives CASRDGTVSGNTIYF. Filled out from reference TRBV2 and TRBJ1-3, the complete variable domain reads EPEVTQTPSHQVTQMGQEVILRCVPISNHLYFYWYRQILGQKVEFLVSFYNNEISEKSEIFDDQFSVERPDGSNFTLKIRSTKLEDSAMYFCASRDGTVSGNTIYFGEGSWLTVV.

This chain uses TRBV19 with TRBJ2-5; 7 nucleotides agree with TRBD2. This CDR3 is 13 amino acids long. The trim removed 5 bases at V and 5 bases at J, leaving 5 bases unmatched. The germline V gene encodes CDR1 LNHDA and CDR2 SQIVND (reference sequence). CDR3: CASSGGGDETQYF. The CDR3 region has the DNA TGTGCCAGTAGTGGCGGGGGTGACGAGACCCAGTACTTC.

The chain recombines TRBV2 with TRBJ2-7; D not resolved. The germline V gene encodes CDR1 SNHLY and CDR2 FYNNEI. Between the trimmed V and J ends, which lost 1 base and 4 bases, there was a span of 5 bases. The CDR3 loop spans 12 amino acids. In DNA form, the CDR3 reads TGTGCCAGCAGTGAAGTTTCTTACGAGCAGTACTTC. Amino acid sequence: CASSEVSYEQYF. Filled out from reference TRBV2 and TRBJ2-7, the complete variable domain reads EPEVTQTPSHQVTQMGQEVILRCVPISNHLYFYWYRQILGQKVEFLVSFYNNEISEKSEIFDDQFSVERPDGSNFTLKIRSTKLEDSAMYFCASSEVSYEQYFGPGTRLTVT.

This CDR3 reads CASSIEGGSGANVLTF. CDR3 nucleotide sequence: TGTGCCAGTAGTATAGAAGGAGGGTCCGGGGCCAACGTCCTGACTTTC. The chain uses TRBV19 and TRBJ2-6; D might be TRBD2 (6 bases). The CDR3 sequence is 16 residues long. Germline V gene sequence: CDR1 LNHDA, CDR2 SQIVND (reference sequence). Trimming shortened V by 0 bases and J by 4 bases, and 10 bases separated the two germline ends.

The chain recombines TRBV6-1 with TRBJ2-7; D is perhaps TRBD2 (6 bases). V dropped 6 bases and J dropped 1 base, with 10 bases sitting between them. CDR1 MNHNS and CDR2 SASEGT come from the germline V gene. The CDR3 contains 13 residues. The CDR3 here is CASRVAGSYEQYF. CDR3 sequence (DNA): TGTGCCAGCAGGGTGGCGGGGTCCTACGAGCAGTACTTC.

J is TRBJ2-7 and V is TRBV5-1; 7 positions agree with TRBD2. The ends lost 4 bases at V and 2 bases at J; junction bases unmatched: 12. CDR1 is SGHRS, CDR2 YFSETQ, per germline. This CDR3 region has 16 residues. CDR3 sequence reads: CASSPGGTISTYEQYF. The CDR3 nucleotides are TGCGCCAGCAGCCCTGGGGGGACTATTTCAACCTACGAGCAGTACTTC. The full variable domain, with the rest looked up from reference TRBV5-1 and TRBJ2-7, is KAGVTQTPRYLIKTRGQQVTLSCSPISGHRSVSWYQQTPGQGLQFLFEYFSETQRNKGNFPGRFSGRQFSNSRSEMNVSTLELGDSALYLCASSPGGTISTYEQYFGPGTRLTVT.

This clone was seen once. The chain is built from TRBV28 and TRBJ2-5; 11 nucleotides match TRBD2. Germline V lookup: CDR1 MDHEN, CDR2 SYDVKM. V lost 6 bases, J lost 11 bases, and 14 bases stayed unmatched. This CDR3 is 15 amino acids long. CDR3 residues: CASSRLAGGPGEQYF. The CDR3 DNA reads TGTGCCAGCAGCCGGTTAGCGGGAGGGCCGGGAGAGCAGTACTTC. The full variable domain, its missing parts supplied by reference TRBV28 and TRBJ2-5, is DVKVTQSSRYLVKRTGEKVFLECVQDMDHENMFWYRQDPGLGLRLIYFSYDVKMKEKGDIPEGYSVSREKKERFSLILESASTNQTSMYLCASSRLAGGPGEQYFGPGTRLLVL.

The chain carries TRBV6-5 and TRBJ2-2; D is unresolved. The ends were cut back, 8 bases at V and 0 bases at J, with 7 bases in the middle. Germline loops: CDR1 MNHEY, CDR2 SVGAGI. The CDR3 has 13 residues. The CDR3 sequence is CASSRSNTGELFF. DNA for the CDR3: TGTGCCAGCTCCAGATCGAACACCGGGGAGCTGTTTTTT.

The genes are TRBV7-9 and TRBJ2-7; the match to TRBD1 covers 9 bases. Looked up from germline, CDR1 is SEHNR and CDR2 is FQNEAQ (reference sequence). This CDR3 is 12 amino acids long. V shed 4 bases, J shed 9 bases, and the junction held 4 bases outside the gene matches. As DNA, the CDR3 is TGTGCCAGCAGCTCGGGACAGGGAGGGCAGTACTTC. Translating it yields CASSSGQGGQYF.

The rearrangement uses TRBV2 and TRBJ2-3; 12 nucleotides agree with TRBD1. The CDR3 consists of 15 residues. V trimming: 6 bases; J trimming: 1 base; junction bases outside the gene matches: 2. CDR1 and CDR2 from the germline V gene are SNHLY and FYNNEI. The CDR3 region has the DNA TGTGCCAGCAGGGGACAGGGGGCACGCACAGATACGCAGTATTTT. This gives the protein CASRGQGARTDTQYF. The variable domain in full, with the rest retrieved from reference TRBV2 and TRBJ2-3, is EPEVTQTPSHQVTQMGQEVILRCVPISNHLYFYWYRQILGQKVEFLVSFYNNEISEKSEIFDDQFSVERPDGSNFTLKIRSTKLEDSAMYFCASRGQGARTDTQYFGPGTRLTVL.

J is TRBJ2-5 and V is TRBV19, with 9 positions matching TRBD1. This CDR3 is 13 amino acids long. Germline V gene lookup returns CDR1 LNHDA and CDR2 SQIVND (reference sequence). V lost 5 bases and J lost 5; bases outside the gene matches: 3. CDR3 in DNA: TGTGCCAGTAGTTTAACAGGGGGCGAGACCCAGTACTTC. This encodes CASSLTGGETQYF.

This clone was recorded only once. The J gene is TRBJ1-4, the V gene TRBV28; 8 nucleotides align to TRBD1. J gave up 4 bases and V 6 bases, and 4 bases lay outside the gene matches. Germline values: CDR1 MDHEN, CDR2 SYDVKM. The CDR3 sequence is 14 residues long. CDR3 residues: CASSWDRRNEKLFF. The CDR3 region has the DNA TGTGCCAGCAGCTGGGACAGGCGTAATGAAAAACTGTTTTTT.

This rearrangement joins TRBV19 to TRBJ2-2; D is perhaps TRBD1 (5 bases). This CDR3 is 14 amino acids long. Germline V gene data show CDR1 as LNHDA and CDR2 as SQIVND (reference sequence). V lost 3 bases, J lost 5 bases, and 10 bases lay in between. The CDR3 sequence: CASSIAGRTGELFF. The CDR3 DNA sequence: TGTGCCAGTAGTATCGCAGGGCGGACCGGGGAGCTGTTTTTT.

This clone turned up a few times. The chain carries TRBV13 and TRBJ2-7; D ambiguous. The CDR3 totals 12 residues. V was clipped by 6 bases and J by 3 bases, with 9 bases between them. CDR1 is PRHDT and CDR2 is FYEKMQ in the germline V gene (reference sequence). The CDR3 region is CASSSYGYEQYF. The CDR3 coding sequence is TGTGCCAGCAGTTCTTACGGCTACGAGCAGTACTTC.

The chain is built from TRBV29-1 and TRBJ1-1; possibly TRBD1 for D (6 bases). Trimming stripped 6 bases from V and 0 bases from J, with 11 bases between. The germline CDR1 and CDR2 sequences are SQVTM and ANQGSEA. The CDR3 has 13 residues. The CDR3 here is CSVDTGLNTEAFF. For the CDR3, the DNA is TGCAGCGTCGACACAGGGTTGAACACTGAAGCTTTCTTT.

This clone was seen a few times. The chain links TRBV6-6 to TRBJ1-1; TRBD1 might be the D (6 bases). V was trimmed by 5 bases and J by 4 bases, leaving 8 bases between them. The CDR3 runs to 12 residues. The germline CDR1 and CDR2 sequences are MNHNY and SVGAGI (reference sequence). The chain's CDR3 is CASSRGGTEAFF. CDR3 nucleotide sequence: TGTGCCAGCAGTCGAGGGGGCACTGAAGCTTTCTTT.